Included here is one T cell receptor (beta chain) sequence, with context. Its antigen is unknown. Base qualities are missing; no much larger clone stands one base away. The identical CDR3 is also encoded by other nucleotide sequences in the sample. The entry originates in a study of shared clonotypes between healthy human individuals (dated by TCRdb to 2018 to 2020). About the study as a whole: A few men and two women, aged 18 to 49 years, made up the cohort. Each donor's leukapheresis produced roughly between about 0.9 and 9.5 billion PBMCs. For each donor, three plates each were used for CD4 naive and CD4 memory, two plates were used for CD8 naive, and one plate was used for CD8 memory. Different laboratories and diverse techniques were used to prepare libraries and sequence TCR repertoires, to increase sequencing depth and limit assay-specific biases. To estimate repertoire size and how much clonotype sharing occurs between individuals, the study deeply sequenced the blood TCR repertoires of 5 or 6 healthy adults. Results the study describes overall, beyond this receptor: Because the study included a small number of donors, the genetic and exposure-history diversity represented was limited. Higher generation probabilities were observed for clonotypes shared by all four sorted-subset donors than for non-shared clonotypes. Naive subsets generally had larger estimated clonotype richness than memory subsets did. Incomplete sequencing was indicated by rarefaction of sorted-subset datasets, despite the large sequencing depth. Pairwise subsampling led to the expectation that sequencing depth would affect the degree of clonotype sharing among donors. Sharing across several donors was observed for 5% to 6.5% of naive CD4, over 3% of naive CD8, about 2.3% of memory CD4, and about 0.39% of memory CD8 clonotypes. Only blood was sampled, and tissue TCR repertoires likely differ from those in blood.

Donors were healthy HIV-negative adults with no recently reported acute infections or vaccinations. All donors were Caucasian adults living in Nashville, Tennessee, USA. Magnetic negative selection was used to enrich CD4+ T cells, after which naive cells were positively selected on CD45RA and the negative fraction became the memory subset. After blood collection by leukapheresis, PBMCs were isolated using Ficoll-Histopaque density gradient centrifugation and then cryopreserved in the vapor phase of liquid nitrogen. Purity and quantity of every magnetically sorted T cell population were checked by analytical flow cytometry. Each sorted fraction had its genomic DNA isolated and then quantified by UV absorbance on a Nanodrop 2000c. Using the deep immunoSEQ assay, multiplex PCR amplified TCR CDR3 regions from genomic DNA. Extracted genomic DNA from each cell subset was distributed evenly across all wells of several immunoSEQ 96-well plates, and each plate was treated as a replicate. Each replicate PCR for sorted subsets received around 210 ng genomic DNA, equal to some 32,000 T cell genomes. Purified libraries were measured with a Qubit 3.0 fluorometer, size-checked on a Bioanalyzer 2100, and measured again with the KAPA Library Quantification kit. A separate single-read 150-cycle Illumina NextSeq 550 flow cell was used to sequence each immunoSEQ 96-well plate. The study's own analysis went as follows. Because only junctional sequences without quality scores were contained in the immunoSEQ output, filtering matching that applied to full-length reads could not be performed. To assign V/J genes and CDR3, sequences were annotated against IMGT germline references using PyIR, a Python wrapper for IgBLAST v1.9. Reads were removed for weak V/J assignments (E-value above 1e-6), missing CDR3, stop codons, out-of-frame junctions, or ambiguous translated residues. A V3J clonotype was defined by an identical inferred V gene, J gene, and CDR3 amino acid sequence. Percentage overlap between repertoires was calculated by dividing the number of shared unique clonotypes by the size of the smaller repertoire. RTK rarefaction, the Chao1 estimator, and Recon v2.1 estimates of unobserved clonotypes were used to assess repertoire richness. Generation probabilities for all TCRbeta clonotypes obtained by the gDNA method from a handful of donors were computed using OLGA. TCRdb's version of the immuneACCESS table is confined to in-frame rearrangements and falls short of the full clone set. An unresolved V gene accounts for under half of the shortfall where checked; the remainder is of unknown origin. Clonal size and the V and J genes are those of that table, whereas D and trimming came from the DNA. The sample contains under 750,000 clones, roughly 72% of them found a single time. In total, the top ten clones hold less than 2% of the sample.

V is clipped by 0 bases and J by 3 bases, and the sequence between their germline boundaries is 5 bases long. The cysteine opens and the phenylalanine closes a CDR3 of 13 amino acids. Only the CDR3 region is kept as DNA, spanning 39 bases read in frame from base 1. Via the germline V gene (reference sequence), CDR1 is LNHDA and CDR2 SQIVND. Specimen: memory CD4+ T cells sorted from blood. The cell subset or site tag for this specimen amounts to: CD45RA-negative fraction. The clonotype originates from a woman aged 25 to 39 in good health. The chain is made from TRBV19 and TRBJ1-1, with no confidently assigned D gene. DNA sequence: TGTGCCAGTAGTATAGACGGATACACTGAAGCTTTCTTT. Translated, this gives CASSIDGYTEAFF.